These 20 T cell receptor beta chains originate from one sample sequenced in a study of blood T cell repertoires in COVID-19. The method was immunoSEQ multiplex PCR; TCRdb's version includes in-frame clones alone and lacks a portion of them. Here the sample spans about 130,000 clones, 75% to 90% being singletons. The sequencing input was peripheral blood. The receptors stem from a human donor in a cohort sampled during active COVID-19.

The V and J genes are TRBV27 and TRBJ2-5; 8 bases match TRBD2. The CDR3 contains 15 residues. From germline, CDR1 is MNHEY and CDR2 SMNVEV (reference sequence). V was pared by 5 bases and J by 1 base, with 6 bases of the junction left unmatched. The CDR3 nucleotides are TGTGCCAGCAGTCCGGGACTAGGGCGCCAAGAGACCCAGTACTTC. It yields the protein CASSPGLGRQETQYF.

V gene TRBV6-6 combines with J gene TRBJ1-2; the D gene is possibly TRBD1 (5 bases). This CDR3 has 13 residues. The V end lost 0 bases, the J end lost 7 bases, and 9 bases lay between the germline ends. Germline CDR1 reads MNHNY; CDR2 reads SVGAGI (reference sequence). The DNA for the CDR3 is TGTGCCAGCAGTTACTCGATAGGGGCTGGCTACACCTTC. This sequence encodes CASSYSIGAGYTF.

This chain links TRBV6-5 with TRBJ1-5; no firm D call. Germline V lookup: CDR1 MNHEY, CDR2 SVGAGI. This CDR3 contains 15 residues. The V end was cut by 7 bases, the J end by 2 bases, with 15 bases between. The CDR3, as DNA: TGTGCCAGCACCCAAGGAGGGTTGGGCAATCAGCCCCAGCATTTT. This codes for CASTQGGLGNQPQHF.

V is TRBV2 and J is TRBJ1-1; 11 bases match TRBD1. There are 14 residues in the CDR3. From germline, CDR1 is SNHLY and CDR2 FYNNEI. The ends lost 6 bases at V and 5 bases at J; junction bases unmatched: 5. This CDR3 reads CASRTGQGVTEAFF. The CDR3 DNA reads as TGTGCCAGCAGGACGGGACAGGGGGTTACTGAAGCTTTCTTT.

On this clone itself: Other DNA sequences within the sample encode an identical CDR3. The genes are TRBV5-4 and TRBJ1-3, with 9 positions matching TRBD1. With V trimmed by 3 bases and J by 0 bases, 10 bases remained unmatched. CDR1 is SGHNT and CDR2 is YYREEE in the germline V gene (reference sequence). The CDR3 extends over 18 amino acids. The CDR3 DNA reads as TGTGCCAGCAGCTACGGGCGAGAGACAGGGGGCTCTGGAAACACCATATATTTT. Encoded protein: CASSYGRETGGSGNTIYF.

The chain has TRBV19 and TRBJ1-1; TRBD1 is a possible D gene (6 bases). V was clipped by 4 bases and J by 5 bases, with 20 bases between them. The CDR3 totals 16 residues. Germline assignment: CDR1 LNHDA and CDR2 SQIVND (reference sequence). The CDR3 here is CASSSTDSPPSTEAFF. The CDR3 DNA reads as TGTGCCAGTAGTAGTACGGACAGCCCCCCGAGTACTGAAGCTTTCTTT.

V gene TRBV20-1 combines with J gene TRBJ1-1; perhaps TRBD1 as D (5 bases). Germline V gene data show CDR1 as DFQATT and CDR2 as SNEGSKA (reference sequence). The CDR3 covers 11 residues. The V end lost 3 bases, the J end lost 7 bases, and 9 bases lay between the germline ends. The CDR3 sequence: CSASPDSEAFF. Here the CDR3 DNA reads TGCAGTGCTAGCCCAGACAGTGAAGCTTTCTTT.

The J gene is TRBJ1-5, the V gene TRBV10-3; perhaps TRBD1 as D (6 bases). CDR1 is ENHRY, CDR2 SYGVKD, per germline. The V end was cut by 6 bases, the J end by 0 bases, with 12 bases between. This CDR3 region has 15 residues. The CDR3, as DNA: TGTGCCATCAGAGAAGGACAGAATAGCAATCAGCCCCAGCATTTT. Its translation is CAIREGQNSNQPQHF.

The V call is TRBV29-1, the J call TRBJ1-5; 8 bases fit TRBD1. V lost 7 bases, J lost 7 bases, and 9 bases stayed unmatched. Germline lookup yields CDR1 SQVTM and CDR2 ANQGSEA. This CDR3 has 13 amino acids. This CDR3 is CSALDRVGQPQHF. CDR3 sequence (DNA): TGCAGCGCTCTGGACAGGGTTGGACAGCCCCAGCATTTT.

The chain employs TRBV11-3 and TRBJ1-2, with a possible D match to TRBD1 (6 bases). From germline, CDR1 is SGHNT and CDR2 YENEEA. Trimming left V 0 bases short and J 3 bases short, with 17 bases between. The CDR3 sequence is 17 residues long. CDR3 nucleotides: TGTGCCAGCAGCTTAGACCCCCGAACGGCAGGGGACTATGGCTACACCTTC. Translating it yields CASSLDPRTAGDYGYTF.

The chain couples TRBV18 to TRBJ1-3, with D unclear. The CDR3 is 16 amino acids. The V end lost 3 bases, the J end lost 0 bases, and 12 bases lay between the germline ends. Germline CDR1 is KGHSH and CDR2 is LQKENI. The CDR3 DNA reads as TGTGCCAGCTCACCCCTTGGCGGGATCTCTGGAAACACCATATATTTT. Translation: CASSPLGGISGNTIYF.

This clone was counted a single time. The rearrangement joins TRBV7-8 to TRBJ1-2, with TRBD1 as a possible D gene (5 bases). CDR3 length: 13 residues. Germline V gene sequence: CDR1 SGHVS, CDR2 FQNEAQ. V lost 0 bases and J lost 8, with 10 bases in between. CDR3 region: CASSLAKGSGYTF. The CDR3, as DNA: TGTGCCAGCAGCTTAGCGAAGGGGTCCGGCTACACCTTC.

J is TRBJ1-2 and V is TRBV2, with 7 bases matching TRBD1. CDR1 and CDR2 from the germline V gene are SNHLY and FYNNEI. V dropped 0 bases and J dropped 8; count of bases not matched to a gene: 9. The CDR3 extends over 15 amino acids. DNA for the CDR3: TGTGCCAGCAGTGAAGCCCCACAGGGGAGGACGGGCTACACCTTC. Its translation is CASSEAPQGRTGYTF.

This clone showed up just once. The chain couples TRBV18 to TRBJ2-7; no clear D. Germline assignment: CDR1 KGHSH and CDR2 LQKENI. The CDR3 has 11 residues. Trimming stripped 6 bases from V and 5 bases from J, with 8 bases between. The chain's CDR3 is CASSQLDEQYF. The DNA of the CDR3 is TGTGCCAGCTCCCAACTCGACGAGCAGTACTTC.

This CDR3 is CASSFSAISYGYTF. CDR3 coding DNA: TGTGCCAGCAGCTTTTCCGCGATCTCCTATGGCTACACCTTC. This sequence joins TRBV7-9 and TRBJ1-2; no clear D gene. Trimming shortened V by 3 bases and J by 4 bases, and 12 bases separated the two germline ends. In germline, CDR1 is SEHNR, CDR2 FQNEAQ (reference sequence). The CDR3 runs 14 residues. Variable domain in full (rest from reference TRBV7-9 and TRBJ1-2): DTGVSQNPRHKITKRGQNVTFRCDPISEHNRLYWYRQTLGQGPEFLTYFQNEAQLEKSRLLSDRFSAERPKGSFSTLEIQRTEQGDSAMYLCASSFSAISYGYTFGSGTRLTVV.

The table lists this clone with a count of one. At one end, the junction sequence differs from germline, possibly due to a read error. The chain uses TRBV24-1 and TRBJ2-3; D is unresolved. This CDR3 is 13 amino acids long. Germline CDR1 and CDR2: KGHDR and SFDVKD. CDR3 bases: TGTGCCGCCAGCAGAGAGGGCACAGATACGCAGTATTTT. Protein sequence: CAASREGTDTQYF.

This clone was observed a handful of times. This chain uses TRBV6-5 with TRBJ2-3, with a weak D call TRBD1 (6 bases). CDR1 and CDR2 from the germline V gene are MNHEY and SVGAGI. The CDR3 spans 13 residues. V was clipped by 6 bases and J by 1 base, with 8 bases between them. CDR3 sequence reads: CASRGAGTDTQYF. CDR3 in DNA: TGTGCCAGCAGGGGGGCCGGCACAGATACGCAGTATTTT.

This clone was recorded only once. J is TRBJ1-1 and V is TRBV2; 10 positions match TRBD1. V lost 5 bases to trimming and J lost 8 bases; unmatched junction nucleotides: 8. CDR1 SNHLY and CDR2 FYNNEI come from the germline V gene. The CDR3 sequence is 14 residues long. The CDR3 DNA is TGTGCCAGCAGTAAGACAGGGGGCCTTGGGGAAGCTTTCTTT. Encoded protein: CASSKTGGLGEAFF. Using reference TRBV2 and TRBJ1-1 for the parts outside the CDR3, the full variable domain is EPEVTQTPSHQVTQMGQEVILRCVPISNHLYFYWYRQILGQKVEFLVSFYNNEISEKSEIFDDQFSVERPDGSNFTLKIRSTKLEDSAMYFCASSKTGGLGEAFFGQGTRLTVV.

The rearrangement joins TRBV19 to TRBJ2-2, with TRBD1 identical over 7 bases. This CDR3 has 16 amino acids. The V gene's germline CDR1 is LNHDA and CDR2 SQIVND (reference sequence). V lost 8 bases to trimming and J lost 4 bases; unmatched junction nucleotides: 13. The CDR3 DNA reads as TGTGCCAGTTCTAGGGCAACGGGACAGTCCACCGGGGAGCTGTTTTTT. This gives the protein CASSRATGQSTGELFF.

J is TRBJ2-3 and V is TRBV5-1, with 7 bases that match TRBD1. CDR1 SGHRS and CDR2 YFSETQ come from the germline V gene. V lost 7 bases to trimming and J lost 4 bases; unmatched junction nucleotides: 9. The CDR3 runs 14 residues. As DNA, the CDR3 is TGCGCCAGCCGGACAGGTCATCAGTCAGATACGCAGTATTTT. Amino acid sequence: CASRTGHQSDTQYF.